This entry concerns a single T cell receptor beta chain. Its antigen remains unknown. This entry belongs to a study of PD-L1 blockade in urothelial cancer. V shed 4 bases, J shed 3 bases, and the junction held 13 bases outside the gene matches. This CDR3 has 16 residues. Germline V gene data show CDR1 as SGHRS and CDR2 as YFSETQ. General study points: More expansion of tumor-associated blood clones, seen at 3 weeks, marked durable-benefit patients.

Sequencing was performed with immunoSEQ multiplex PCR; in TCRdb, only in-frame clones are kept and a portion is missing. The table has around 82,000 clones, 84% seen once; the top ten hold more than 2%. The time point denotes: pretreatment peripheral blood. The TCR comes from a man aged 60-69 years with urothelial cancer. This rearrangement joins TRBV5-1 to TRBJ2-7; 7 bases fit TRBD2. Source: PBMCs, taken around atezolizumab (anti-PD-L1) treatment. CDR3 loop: CASSLNPVGEGYEQYF. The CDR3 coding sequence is TGCGCCAGCAGCCTAAATCCAGTGGGGGAGGGCTACGAGCAGTACTTC.